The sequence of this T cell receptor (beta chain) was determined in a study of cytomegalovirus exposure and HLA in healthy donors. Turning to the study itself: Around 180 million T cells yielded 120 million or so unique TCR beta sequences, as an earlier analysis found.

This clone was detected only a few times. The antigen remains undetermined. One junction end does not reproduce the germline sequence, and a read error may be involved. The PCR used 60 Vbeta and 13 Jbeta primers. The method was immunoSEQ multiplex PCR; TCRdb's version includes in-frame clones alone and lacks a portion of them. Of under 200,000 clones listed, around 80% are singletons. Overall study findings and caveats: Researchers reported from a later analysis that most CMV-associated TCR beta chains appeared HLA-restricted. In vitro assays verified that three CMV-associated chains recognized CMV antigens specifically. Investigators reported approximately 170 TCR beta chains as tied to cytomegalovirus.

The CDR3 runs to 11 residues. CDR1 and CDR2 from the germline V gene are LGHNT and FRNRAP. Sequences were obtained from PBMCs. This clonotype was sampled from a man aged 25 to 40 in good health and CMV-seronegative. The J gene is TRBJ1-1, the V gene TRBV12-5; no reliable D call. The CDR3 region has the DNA TGTGCTAGTGGTTTGAACAGTGAAGCTTTCTTT. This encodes CASGLNSEAFF.